This is a list of T cell receptor beta chains from one sample in a study of blood T cell repertoires in COVID-19. Here immunoSEQ multiplex PCR was the method, and the copy in TCRdb shows in-frame clones only, minus some. Seen here are approximately 150,000 clones, 85% to 90% observed once, and the top ten hold under 3.5%. Sequenced sample: peripheral blood. The source is a woman aged 60-75 years with active COVID-19. CDR3s include the opening cysteine and the closing phenylalanine or tryptophan. A clone size is listed for some rows: how often the clone was seen (once, few, many), or a class if it is expanded.

abundance: NA; v_gene: TRBV9; j_gene: TRBJ2-5; CDR3aa: CASSVAAGFQETQYF
abundance: NA; v_gene: TRBV18; j_gene: TRBJ2-7; CDR3aa: CASSLGTVEQYF
abundance: few; v_gene: TRBV5-5; j_gene: TRBJ2-7; CDR3aa: CGSGYGSPSYEQYF
abundance: NA; v_gene: TRBV7-8; j_gene: TRBJ2-1; CDR3aa: CASSSGPWEENEQFF
abundance: NA; v_gene: TRBV4-2; j_gene: TRBJ2-7; CDR3aa: CASAPSSALYEQYF
abundance: NA; v_gene: TRBV5-1; j_gene: TRBJ2-7; CDR3aa: CASSLTQGQSYEQYF
abundance: NA; v_gene: TRBV4-3; j_gene: TRBJ2-1; CDR3aa: CASSQPSRGGYNEQFF
abundance: NA; v_gene: TRBV6-6; j_gene: TRBJ2-7; CDR3aa: CASKGGYEQYF
abundance: NA; v_gene: TRBV13; j_gene: TRBJ2-7; CDR3aa: CASSSAGITEQYF
abundance: NA; v_gene: TRBV7-2; j_gene: TRBJ2-7; CDR3aa: CASSLGGTRSYEQYF
abundance: NA; v_gene: TRBV6-5; j_gene: TRBJ1-1; CDR3aa: CASSSKTRSVLTEAFF
abundance: NA; v_gene: TRBV9; j_gene: TRBJ2-5; CDR3aa: CASSVGGDETQYF
abundance: NA; v_gene: TRBV7-9; j_gene: TRBJ2-3; CDR3aa: CASSWQRTADTQYF
abundance: NA; v_gene: TRBV11-1; j_gene: TRBJ2-7; CDR3aa: CASSPADRVYEQYF
abundance: NA; v_gene: TRBV11-2; j_gene: TRBJ2-5; CDR3aa: CASSLYGETQYF
abundance: NA; v_gene: TRBV2; j_gene: TRBJ1-2; CDR3aa: CASRRTGGTGGYTF
abundance: NA; v_gene: TRBV3-1/TRBV3-2; j_gene: TRBJ2-5; CDR3aa: CASSPPSQRRLAGDETQYF
abundance: few; v_gene: TRBV2; j_gene: TRBJ2-1; CDR3aa: CASSVLAGGNYEQFF
abundance: NA; v_gene: TRBV2; j_gene: TRBJ2-2; CDR3aa: CASRPWGEDTGELFF
abundance: NA; v_gene: TRBV15; j_gene: TRBJ2-5; CDR3aa: CATSSGLAGGRQETQYF
abundance: NA; v_gene: TRBV14; j_gene: TRBJ1-1; CDR3aa: CASSQQVGGTEAFF
abundance: few; v_gene: TRBV6-5; j_gene: TRBJ1-5; CDR3aa: CASKSGQYNQPQHF
abundance: NA; v_gene: TRBV3-1/TRBV3-2; j_gene: TRBJ1-5; CDR3aa: CASSQEAGNQPQHF
abundance: NA; v_gene: TRBV5-1; j_gene: TRBJ2-1; CDR3aa: CASSPVTGQGLVNEQFF
abundance: NA; v_gene: TRBV6-2/TRBV6-3; j_gene: TRBJ1-1; CDR3aa: CASSGTGGRTEAFF
abundance: NA; v_gene: TRBV18; j_gene: TRBJ2-1; CDR3aa: CASRTSGRTSYNEQFF
abundance: NA; v_gene: TRBV29-1; j_gene: TRBJ2-1; CDR3aa: CSVVAGGNEQFF
abundance: once; v_gene: TRBV2; j_gene: TRBJ2-7; CDR3aa: CASSLGQGKYEQYF
abundance: NA; v_gene: TRBV5-8; j_gene: TRBJ2-7; CDR3aa: CASQGPSGRWDSYEQYF
abundance: NA; v_gene: TRBV18; j_gene: TRBJ2-1; CDR3aa: CASSPPVGTGNSEQFF
abundance: NA; v_gene: TRBV30; j_gene: TRBJ1-1; CDR3aa: CAWRVSGGGTEAFF
abundance: few; v_gene: TRBV24-1; j_gene: TRBJ2-1; CDR3aa: CATRGRGESYNEQFF
abundance: NA; v_gene: TRBV13; j_gene: TRBJ2-3; CDR3aa: CASSPGTTYTDTQYF
abundance: NA; v_gene: TRBV28; j_gene: TRBJ1-1; CDR3aa: CASSLPGFFEAFF
abundance: NA; v_gene: TRBV24-1; j_gene: TRBJ2-1; CDR3aa: CATSDPRRLYNEQFF
abundance: NA; v_gene: TRBV4-2; j_gene: TRBJ1-1; CDR3aa: CASSQVSTGPQGAEAFF
abundance: NA; v_gene: TRBV4-1; j_gene: TRBJ2-7; CDR3aa: CASSQEVGRGKYSYEQYF
abundance: NA; v_gene: TRBV6-9; j_gene: TRBJ2-2; CDR3aa: CASSPPSGRRTGELFF
abundance: once; v_gene: TRBV11-2; j_gene: TRBJ1-2; CDR3aa: CASSSATGYYGYTF
abundance: NA; v_gene: TRBV23-1; j_gene: TRBJ1-4; CDR3aa: CASSQLGTAANEKLFF
abundance: NA; v_gene: TRBV6-5; j_gene: TRBJ1-2; CDR3aa: CASSYSRAAANYGYTF
abundance: NA; v_gene: TRBV9; j_gene: TRBJ1-4; CDR3aa: CASSVEGRNEKLFF
abundance: NA; v_gene: TRBV19; j_gene: TRBJ2-6; CDR3aa: CASSIGSGSGANVLTF
abundance: NA; v_gene: TRBV28; j_gene: TRBJ1-2; CDR3aa: CASSGDRTGGDWLLGYTF
abundance: NA; v_gene: TRBV3-1/TRBV3-2; j_gene: TRBJ2-1; CDR3aa: CASSQGPRVRGSYNEQFF
abundance: once; v_gene: TRBV24-1; j_gene: TRBJ2-1; CDR3aa: CATSDGASNEQFF
abundance: once; v_gene: TRBV18; j_gene: TRBJ1-4; CDR3aa: CASSPTSGQGNEKLFF
abundance: few; v_gene: TRBV2; j_gene: TRBJ2-2; CDR3aa: CASGDGLAGVGELFF
abundance: NA; v_gene: TRBV6-2/TRBV6-3; j_gene: TRBJ2-5; CDR3aa: CASSYPDRDSQETQYF
abundance: NA; v_gene: TRBV12-3/TRBV12-4; j_gene: TRBJ2-7; CDR3aa: CASSLWGHEQYF
abundance: NA; v_gene: TRBV4-3; j_gene: TRBJ1-1; CDR3aa: CASSQGTGPIAEAFF
abundance: NA; v_gene: TRBV19; j_gene: TRBJ1-2; CDR3aa: CASSILTSNYGYTF
abundance: NA; v_gene: TRBV12-5; j_gene: TRBJ2-2; CDR3aa: CASGLSRAAGVTGELFF